Described below is a single T cell receptor (beta chain) sequence and its context. The target antigen is unknown. Trimming removed 6 bases from V and 5 bases from J, with 10 bases in between. The germline CDR1 and CDR2 sequences are MNHEY and SVGAGI. The CDR3 extends over 13 amino acids. This entry is derived from a study of shared clonotypes between healthy human individuals. Regarding the study as a whole: Naive subsets generally exceeded memory subsets in estimated richness.

Data came from immunoSEQ multiplex PCR; TCRdb stores just in-frame clones and leaves some out. The table has hundreds of thousands of clones, roughly 73% seen once. The receptor was isolated from a woman in her 30s in good health. Sequenced: memory CD4+ T cells sorted from blood. Subset specified: CD45RA-negative fraction. The chain is built from TRBV6-5 and TRBJ2-2; D unclear. CDR3 sequence reads: CASRSPATGELFF. The DNA for the CDR3 is TGTGCCAGCAGATCTCCAGCTACCGGGGAGCTGTTTTTT.